A selection of T cell receptor beta chains follows, all from one sample in a study of cytomegalovirus exposure and HLA in healthy donors. Only in-frame clones appear in the TCRdb table, and some are missing; sequencing was by immunoSEQ multiplex PCR. Of around 150,000 clones in the sample, over 75% were seen once. Input material: PBMCs. Receptors originate from a man aged 30 to 39 in good health. CDR3s include the opening cysteine and the closing phenylalanine or tryptophan. D genes are given only for firm matches. Expanded clones get a size class; other rows say once, few or many, or leave the size out.

D: TRBD2
V: TRBV6-5
length: 16
size: -
J: TRBJ2-7
DNA: TGTGCCAGCAGTTACGCCGCGGGGGGCAGCTCCTACGAGCAGTACTTC
CDR3: CASSYAAGGSSYEQYF

D: -
V: TRBV5-1
length: 13
size: -
J: TRBJ1-2
DNA: TGCGCCAGCAGCTTGGCCAGGGGAGCTGGCTACACCTTC
CDR3: CASSLARGAGYTF

D: -
V: TRBV5-1
length: 14
size: -
J: TRBJ1-1
DNA: TGCGCCAGCAGCTTGGGGCAGGCGAACACTGAAGCTTTCTTT
CDR3: CASSLGQANTEAFF

D: -
V: TRBV6-1
length: 13
size: -
J: TRBJ2-7
DNA: TGTGCCAGCAGTGCTTTAGAACTCTACGAGCAGTACTTC
CDR3: CASSALELYEQYF

D: TRBD2
V: TRBV14
length: 16
size: few
J: TRBJ2-1
DNA: TGTGCCAGCAGCCCCCAAAGCGGGAGGTCATACAATGAGCAGTTCTTC
CDR3: CASSPQSGRSYNEQFF

D: -
V: TRBV6-5
length: 14
size: -
J: TRBJ1-2
DNA: TGTGCCAGCAGTTTTCGAACAGGGTCCTATGGCTACACCTTC
CDR3: CASSFRTGSYGYTF

D: -
V: TRBV5-1
length: 12
size: -
J: TRBJ1-1
DNA: TGCGCCAGCGCGACAGGAAACACTGAAGCTTTCTTT
CDR3: CASATGNTEAFF

D: -
V: TRBV7-6
length: 13
size: -
J: TRBJ1-5
DNA: TGTGCCAGCAGCTCAGGGGTAGGGCAGCCCCAGCATTTT
CDR3: CASSSGVGQPQHF

D: -
V: TRBV7-9
length: 13
size: -
J: TRBJ1-2
DNA: TGTTCCAGCAGCTTAGCACGGAACTATGGCTACACCTTC
CDR3: CSSSLARNYGYTF

D: -
V: TRBV7-8
length: 13
size: -
J: TRBJ1-3
DNA: TGTGCCAGCAGCACTCAACAGGGAAACACCATATATTTT
CDR3: CASSTQQGNTIYF

D: -
V: TRBV10-2
length: 16
size: few
J: TRBJ2-5
DNA: TGCGCCAGCACCGAACCGGGGGGCGGGAGTTGGGAGACCCAGTACTTC
CDR3: CASTEPGGGSWETQYF

D: -
V: TRBV4-2
length: 17
size: -
J: TRBJ2-1
DNA: TGTGCCAGCAGCCAAGAAGGTGGCGCCAGGGAAAGCAATGAGCAGTTCTTC
CDR3: CASSQEGGARESNEQFF

D: -
V: TRBV2
length: 13
size: -
J: TRBJ2-2
DNA: TGTGCCAGCAGGGCAATGAACACCGGGGAGCTGTTTTTT
CDR3: CASRAMNTGELFF

D: TRBD2
V: TRBV5-1
length: 16
size: -
J: TRBJ2-1
DNA: TGCGCCAGCAGCGCCCAGACTAGCGGGAGGGGTAATGAGCAGTTCTTC
CDR3: CASSAQTSGRGNEQFF

D: TRBD2
V: TRBV27
length: 16
size: once
J: TRBJ2-1
DNA: TGTGCCAGCAGTTTAGTGGGCACTAGCGGGAACAATGAGCAGTTCTTC
CDR3: CASSLVGTSGNNEQFF

D: -
V: TRBV6-6
length: 15
size: -
J: TRBJ2-7
DNA: TGTGCCAGCAGTTACTCTCCTAGCGCTACCTACGAGCAGTACTTC
CDR3: CASSYSPSATYEQYF

D: TRBD2
V: TRBV19
length: 14
size: -
J: TRBJ2-2
DNA: TGTGCCAGTAGTATCACAGCGGGAGCTGGGGAGCTGTTTTTT
CDR3: CASSITAGAGELFF

D: TRBD2
V: TRBV19
length: 22
size: -
J: TRBJ2-1
DNA: TGTGCCAGTAGTATAGAGGCCCCTGTTGGTCAGCAGACTAGCGGGAGGCCCAATGAGCAGTTCTTC
CDR3: CASSIEAPVGQQTSGRPNEQFF

D: TRBD1
V: TRBV6-5
length: 14
size: -
J: TRBJ2-7
DNA: TGTGCCAGCAGTTCCGGGACAGGGAGGTACGAGCAGTACTTC
CDR3: CASSSGTGRYEQYF

D: -
V: TRBV7-9
length: 15
size: -
J: TRBJ2-7
DNA: TGTGCCAGCAGCTCCAACTCTGCCAGGGTCTACGAGCAGTACTTC
CDR3: CASSSNSARVYEQYF

D: TRBD2
V: TRBV27
length: 15
size: -
J: TRBJ2-1
DNA: TGTGCCACCGCCCCTAGGAGTAGCGGGAAGAGTGAGCAGTTCTTC
CDR3: CATAPRSSGKSEQFF

D: -
V: TRBV5-1
length: 15
size: few
J: TRBJ2-7
DNA: TGCGCCAGCAGCTTGGTTAGCGGACCCCACTACGAGCAGTACTTC
CDR3: CASSLVSGPHYEQYF

D: -
V: TRBV5-1
length: 13
size: -
J: TRBJ2-5
DNA: TGCGCCAGCAGCTTGATTGGGCCGGAGACCCAGTACTTC
CDR3: CASSLIGPETQYF

D: TRBD1
V: TRBV5-6
length: 18
size: -
J: TRBJ2-4
DNA: TGTGCCAGCAGCTTGTTCAGGGGGCCGTCCCTAGCCAAAAACATTCAGTACTTC
CDR3: CASSLFRGPSLAKNIQYF

D: TRBD2
V: TRBV5-1
length: 15
size: -
J: TRBJ2-7
DNA: TGCGCCAGCAGCTACGGGACTAGCGGATCCTACGAGCAGTACTTC
CDR3: CASSYGTSGSYEQYF

D: TRBD2
V: TRBV7-2
length: 15
size: -
J: TRBJ2-1
DNA: TGTGCCAGCAGCCCAGGACTAGCGGCAGGCAGGAAGCAGTTCTTC
CDR3: CASSPGLAAGRKQFF

D: TRBD1
V: TRBV4-3
length: 14
size: -
J: TRBJ1-1
DNA: TGCGCCAGCAGCCCGACAGGGGTGAACACTGAAGCTTTCTTT
CDR3: CASSPTGVNTEAFF

D: TRBD1
V: TRBV6-6
length: 14
size: -
J: TRBJ1-3
DNA: TGTGCCAGCATCGAGGACAGGAGGGGGAACACCATATATTTT
CDR3: CASIEDRRGNTIYF

D: TRBD2
V: TRBV19
length: 15
size: -
J: TRBJ2-7
DNA: TGTGCCAGTAGTCTCTCACTAGCGGGAGTGTACGAGCAGTACTTC
CDR3: CASSLSLAGVYEQYF

D: -
V: TRBV7-8
length: 11
size: few
J: TRBJ2-2
DNA: TGTGCCAGCAGTCTAGTCCGGGAGCTGTTTTTT
CDR3: CASSLVRELFF

D: TRBD1
V: TRBV9
length: 19
size: -
J: TRBJ2-3
DNA: TGTGCCAGCAGCGTAGTGTCGAGTGGGGCCAGGGGGCTCACAGATACGCAGTATTTT
CDR3: CASSVVSSGARGLTDTQYF

D: TRBD2
V: TRBV29-1
length: 18
size: -
J: TRBJ2-7
DNA: TGCAGCGTTGAAACCTATCGAAGACTAGCGGGAGGGCCCTACGAGCAGTACTTC
CDR3: CSVETYRRLAGGPYEQYF

D: -
V: TRBV27
length: 13
size: once
J: TRBJ2-7
DNA: TGTGCCAGTAGACAACAGGGAACCTACGAGCAGTACTTC
CDR3: CASRQQGTYEQYF

D: TRBD2
V: TRBV5-4
length: 16
size: -
J: TRBJ2-1
DNA: TGTGCCAGCAGTCCTCCGGGACTAGCGGGAATCAATGAGCAGTTCTTC
CDR3: CASSPPGLAGINEQFF

D: -
V: TRBV5-1
length: 13
size: -
J: TRBJ1-1
DNA: TGCGCCAGCTATGACAGACAGAACACTGAAGCTTTCTTT
CDR3: CASYDRQNTEAFF

D: TRBD1
V: TRBV11-2
length: 15
size: -
J: TRBJ1-4
DNA: TGTGCCAGCAGCCAGGGGGGACACCCCAATGAAAAACTGTTTTTT
CDR3: CASSQGGHPNEKLFF

D: -
V: TRBV6-5
length: 14
size: -
J: TRBJ1-1
DNA: TGTGCCAGCAGCAAACCCGGGAGGGATGATGAAGCTTTCTTT
CDR3: CASSKPGRDDEAFF

D: -
V: TRBV29-1
length: 18
size: -
J: TRBJ2-3
DNA: TGCAGCGTTGAAGGACTTCTGAGGGGGAGGGCCGGCACAGATACGCAGTATTTT
CDR3: CSVEGLLRGRAGTDTQYF

D: TRBD2
V: TRBV2
length: 14
size: few
J: TRBJ2-1
DNA: TGTGCCAGTATTAGCGGGAGTTCCTACAATGAGCAGTTCTTC
CDR3: CASISGSSYNEQFF

D: TRBD2
V: TRBV7-3
length: 14
size: -
J: TRBJ2-1
DNA: TGTGCCAGCAGCTCGGGACTAGGGTACAATGAGCAGTTCTTC
CDR3: CASSSGLGYNEQFF

D: -
V: TRBV5-4
length: 15
size: few
J: TRBJ2-1
DNA: TGTGCCAGCAGCTTGATCCGGGATCCCCCCGGTGAGCAGTTCTTC
CDR3: CASSLIRDPPGEQFF

D: TRBD2
V: TRBV11-2
length: 15
size: -
J: TRBJ2-1
DNA: TGTGCCAGCAGCTCCCTAAGCGGGAGGGCCAATGAGCAGTTCTTC
CDR3: CASSSLSGRANEQFF

D: -
V: TRBV7-9
length: 14
size: -
J: TRBJ2-7
DNA: TGTTCCAGCAGCTTAGCCCAAGACAGGTACGAGCAGTACTTC
CDR3: CSSSLAQDRYEQYF

D: -
V: TRBV9
length: 15
size: -
J: TRBJ2-2
DNA: TGTGCCAGCAGCGTAGGAGGCGAGGGCCTGGGGGAGCTGTTTTTT
CDR3: CASSVGGEGLGELFF